This TCR beta chain was obtained from a study of cytomegalovirus exposure and HLA in healthy donors. The PCR had 60 Vbeta and 13 Jbeta primers. Assay used: immunoSEQ multiplex PCR; TCRdb lists only in-frame clones, some missing. The sample includes about 110,000 clones, about 60% of them seen just once. The CDR3 loop spans 15 amino acids. CDR1 and CDR2 (germline): SGHAT, FQDESV (reference sequence). The V end was cut by 1 base, the J end by 4 bases, with 14 bases between. General observations from the study: V segments that were indistinguishable, TRBV6-2 and TRBV6-3 among them, were omitted from analysis. Association with HLA alleles at 0.05 false discovery rate was found for roughly 17,000 TCR beta sequences in a later analysis.

With respect to this clone: Its target is not known.

The rearrangement joins TRBV11-1 to TRBJ2-7, with D unresolved. The sequence came from a woman aged 30 to 39 in good health and CMV-seronegative. Sample: PBMCs. CDR3 in DNA: TGTGCCAGCAGCTTAGTTGCGGAATCTAATTACGAGCAGTACTTC. Translated, it gives CASSLVAESNYEQYF.